This TCR beta chain is from a study of cytomegalovirus exposure and HLA in healthy donors. Findings and limits, study-wide: A later analysis showed that HLA-associated TCR beta chains had undergone more clonal expansion than equally common others.

Sampled while nominally healthy, donors likely had unrecorded immune exposures. Concerning this clone itself: Antigen specificity is unknown.

Use of 60 Vbeta and 13 Jbeta primers characterized the PCR. The assay was immunoSEQ multiplex PCR, and TCRdb's table has in-frame clones only and misses some. The sample holds around 130,000 clones; roughly 70% are singletons and the top ten take around 7%. This TCR derives from a man between 40 and 49 years old in good health and CMV-seropositive. The sequencing sample was made of PBMCs.

The CDR3 sequence: CASSLGQAVNTIYF. For the CDR3, the DNA is TGCGCCAGCAGCTTGGGACAGGCAGTCAACACCATATATTTT. The chain employs TRBV5-1 and TRBJ1-3; D is perhaps TRBD1 (6 bases). The CDR3 sequence is 14 residues long. Trimming stripped 0 bases from V and 7 bases from J, with 11 bases between. CDR1 and CDR2 (germline): SGHRS, YFSETQ.